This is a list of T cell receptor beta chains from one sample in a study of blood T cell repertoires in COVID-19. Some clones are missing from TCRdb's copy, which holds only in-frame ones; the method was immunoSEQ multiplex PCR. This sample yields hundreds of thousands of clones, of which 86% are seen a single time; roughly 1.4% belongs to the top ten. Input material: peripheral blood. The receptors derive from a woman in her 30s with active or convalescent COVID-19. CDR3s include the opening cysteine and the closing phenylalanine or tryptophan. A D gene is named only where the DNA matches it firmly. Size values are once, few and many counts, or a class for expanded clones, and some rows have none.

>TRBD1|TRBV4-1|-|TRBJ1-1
TGCGCCAGCAGCCAAGGCCCCGGGACAGGGGGCCGGGGCACTGAAGCTTTCTTT
CASSQGPGTGGRGTEAFF
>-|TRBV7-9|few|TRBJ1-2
TGTGCCAGCAGCTCCTGCATCGGGGGTATGAGCGGCTACACCTTC
CASSSCIGGMSGYTF
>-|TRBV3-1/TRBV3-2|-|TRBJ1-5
TGTGCCAGCAGCCAAGGACAGTTTAGCAATCAGCCCCAGCATTTT
CASSQGQFSNQPQHF
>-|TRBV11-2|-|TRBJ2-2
TGTGCCAGCAGCTACCAGGAAAGTGGTAACACCGGGGAGCTGTTTTTT
CASSYQESGNTGELFF
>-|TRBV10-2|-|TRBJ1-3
TGCGCCAGCAGCGACAGTGGATCCTCTGGAAACACCATATATTTT
CASSDSGSSGNTIYF
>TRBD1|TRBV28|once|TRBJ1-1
TGTGCCAGCAGGGGACAGGGAAGCACTGAAGCTTTCTTT
CASRGQGSTEAFF
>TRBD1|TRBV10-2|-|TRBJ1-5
TGCGCCAGCAGGGCCACAGGGGGCAATCAGCCCCAGCATTTT
CASRATGGNQPQHF
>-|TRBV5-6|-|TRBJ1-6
TGTGCCAGCAGCCGACAGAGCTCCTATAATTCACCCCTCCACTTT
CASSRQSSYNSPLHF
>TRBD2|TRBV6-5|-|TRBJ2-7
TGTGCCAGCAGCCTGGCCAGCGGGAATTCAGACGAGCAGTACTTC
CASSLASGNSDEQYF
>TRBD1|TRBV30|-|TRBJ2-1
TGTGCCTGGACTCCGCAGGGGGACAGGCAGTTCTTC
CAWTPQGDRQFF
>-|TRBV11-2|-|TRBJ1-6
TGTGCCAGCAGCAGCCCGTTCGGTCTTTCTCACTCACCCCTCCACTTT
CASSSPFGLSHSPLHF
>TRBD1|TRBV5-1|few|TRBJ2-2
TGCGCCAGCAGCCCGGGACAGATGAACACCGGGGAGCTGTTTTTT
CASSPGQMNTGELFF
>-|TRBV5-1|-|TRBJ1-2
TGCGCCAGCAGCTTGGAGTATGGGTCTTGGGCGAACTATGGCTACACCTTC
CASSLEYGSWANYGYTF
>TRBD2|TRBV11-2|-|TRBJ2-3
TGTGCCAGCAGCTTAATGACGGGGGGGGAGTTTACGCAGTATTTT
CASSLMTGGEFTQYF
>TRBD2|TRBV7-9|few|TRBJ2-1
TGTGCCAGCAGCCCCCTCAGGGCTAGCGGGTACAATGAGCAGTTCTTC
CASSPLRASGYNEQFF
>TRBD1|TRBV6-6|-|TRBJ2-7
TGTGCCAGTAAGAACGGGGACAGGGGAATTTACGAGCAGTACTTC
CASKNGDRGIYEQYF
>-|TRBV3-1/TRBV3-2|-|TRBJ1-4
TGTGCCAGCAGCCACCCTCGGGGGGCCTTTAGCGAACTGTTTTTT
CASSHPRGAFSELFF
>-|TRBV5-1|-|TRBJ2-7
TGCGCCAGCAGCTTGGAGGGGAACGAGCAGTACTTC
CASSLEGNEQYF
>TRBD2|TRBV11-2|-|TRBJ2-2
TGTGCCAGCAGCTCTCGGACTAGCGGGAGGGGTGGTGGGGAGCTGTTTTTT
CASSSRTSGRGGGELFF
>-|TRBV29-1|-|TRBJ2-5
TGCAGCGCAAGGGCACTAGCTGTCGAGACCCAGTACTTC
CSARALAVETQYF
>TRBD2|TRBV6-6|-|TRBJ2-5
TGTGCCAGCAGCCCTACTAGCGGGGGGCGGTTTGAGACCCAGTACTTC
CASSPTSGGRFETQYF
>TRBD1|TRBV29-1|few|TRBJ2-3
TGCAGCGTCACCGGGACAGGGAACTTGGCAGATACGCAGTATTTT
CSVTGTGNLADTQYF
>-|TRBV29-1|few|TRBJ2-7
TGCAGCGGCTCTGAGGGTGCAGCCTACGAGCAGTACTTC
CSGSEGAAYEQYF
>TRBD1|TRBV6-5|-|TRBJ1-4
TGTGCCAGCAGACAGGGGCCAACTAATGAAAAACTGTTTTTT
CASRQGPTNEKLFF
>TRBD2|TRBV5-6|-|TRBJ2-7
TGTGCCAGCAGCGAAGCGGGAGGGCTCTACGAGCAGTACTTC
CASSEAGGLYEQYF
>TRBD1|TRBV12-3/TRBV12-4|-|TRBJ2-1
TGTGCCAGCAGTGAGGACAGGGGGCGGCAGTTCTTC
CASSEDRGRQFF
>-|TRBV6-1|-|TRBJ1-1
TGTGCCAGCAGTGAAGCTTGGCTCGAAGCTTTCTTT
CASSEAWLEAFF
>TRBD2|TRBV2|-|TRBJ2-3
TGTGCCAGCAGGGTACTAGCGGGAGTAACAGATACGCAGTATTTT
CASRVLAGVTDTQYF
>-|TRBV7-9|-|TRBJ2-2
TGTGCCAGCAGCTCTACCGGGGACACCGGGGAGCTGTTTTTT
CASSSTGDTGELFF
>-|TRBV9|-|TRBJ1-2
TGTGCCAGCAGCGCCCCCCTGGGGGCCCGGAGCTACACCTTC
CASSAPLGARSYTF
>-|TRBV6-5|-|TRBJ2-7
TGTGCCGTGGGGCCAGGATTTTACGAGCAGTACTTC
CAVGPGFYEQYF
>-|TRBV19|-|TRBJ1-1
TGTGCCAGTAGTTGGGGGGGTAACACTGAAGCTTTCTTT
CASSWGGNTEAFF
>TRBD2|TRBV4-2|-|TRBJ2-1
TGTGCCAGCAGCCGCTTAGGGACTAGCGGGAGGGAGGACAATGAGCAGTTCTTC
CASSRLGTSGREDNEQFF
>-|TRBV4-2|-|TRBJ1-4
TGTGCCAGCAGCCAAGATGAGGTTAAAGCCGCGGGGCCCGGTGAAAAACTGTTTTTT
CASSQDEVKAAGPGEKLFF
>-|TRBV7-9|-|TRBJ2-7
TGTGCCAGCAGCTTAGACACCAGGCCGCAGTACTTC
CASSLDTRPQYF
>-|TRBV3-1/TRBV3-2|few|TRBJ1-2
TGTGCCAGCAGCCAAGGGGGGGGCCACTATGGCTACACCTTC
CASSQGGGHYGYTF
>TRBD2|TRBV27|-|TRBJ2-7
TGTGCCAGCAGTCCTAATGGACTAGCGGGATTTGACGAGCAGTACTTC
CASSPNGLAGFDEQYF
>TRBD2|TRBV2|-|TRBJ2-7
TGTGCCAGCAGTGAACGGACTAGCGGGGTTTTCTACGAGCAGTACTTC
CASSERTSGVFYEQYF
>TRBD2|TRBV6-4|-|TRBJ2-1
TGTGCCAGCAGTGCCAATGGACTAGCGAGCAATGAGCAGTTCTTC
CASSANGLASNEQFF
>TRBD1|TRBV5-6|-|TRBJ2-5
TGTGCCAGCAGCCAAGGGACAGAAGAGACCCAGTACTTC
CASSQGTEETQYF
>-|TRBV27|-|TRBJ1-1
TGTGCCAGCAGTTTAGGGCGGGGTACTGAAGCTTTCTTT
CASSLGRGTEAFF
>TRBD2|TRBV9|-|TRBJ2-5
TGTGCCAGCAGCCCGAACCCCTTGGCTAGCGGGAGGCCTCGGGGGGAGACCCAGTACTTC
CASSPNPLASGRPRGETQYF
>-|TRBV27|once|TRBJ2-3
TGTGCCAGCAGTCTGGCTAGGCAAGCGCAGTATTTT
CASSLARQAQYF
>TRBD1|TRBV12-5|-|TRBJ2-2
TGTGCTAGTGACACACAGGGGGCCGGCACCGGGGAGCTGTTTTTT
CASDTQGAGTGELFF
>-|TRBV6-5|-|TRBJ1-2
TGTGCCAGCAGTTACTCGACACATTCAAGCTATGGCTACACCTTC
CASSYSTHSSYGYTF
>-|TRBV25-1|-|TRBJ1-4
TGTGCCAGCAGCAGCCCGGGCGGGGTTAATGAAAAACTGTTTTTT
CASSSPGGVNEKLFF
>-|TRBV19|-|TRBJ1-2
TGTGCCAGTACCCCCTCTGGCTACACCTTC
CASTPSGYTF
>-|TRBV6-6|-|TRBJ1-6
TGTGCCAGCAGTCCAGCGGGGGTTGGAGATAATTCACCCCTCCACTTT
CASSPAGVGDNSPLHF
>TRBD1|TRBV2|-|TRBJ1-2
TGTGCCAGCAGCCGCAAACAAGGACAGGGGTACTATGGCTACACCTTC
CASSRKQGQGYYGYTF
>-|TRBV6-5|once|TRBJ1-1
TGTGCCAGCAACTTAAACAGGGACACTGAAGCTTTCTTT
CASNLNRDTEAFF
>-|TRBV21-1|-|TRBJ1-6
TGTGCCAGCAAAGCGGGGGTGCCCCTCCACTTT
CASKAGVPLHF
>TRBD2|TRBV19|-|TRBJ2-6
TGTGCCACTCTACCCGGGGGGAGCTCTGGGGCCAACGTCCTGACTTTC
CATLPGGSSGANVLTF
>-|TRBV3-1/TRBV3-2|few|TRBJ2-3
TGTGCCAGCAGCCTTACTAGTTCGGATACGCAGTATTTT
CASSLTSSDTQYF
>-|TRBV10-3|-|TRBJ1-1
TGTGCCATCAGTGACTCCAACAGTAAAGAAGCTTTCTTT
CAISDSNSKEAFF
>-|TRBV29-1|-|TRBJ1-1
TGCAGCGGACATCAGGGCCCTGAAGCTTTCTTT
CSGHQGPEAFF
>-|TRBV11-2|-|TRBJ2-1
TGTGCCAGCAGCTCGGGGTACAATGAGCAGTTCTTC
CASSSGYNEQFF
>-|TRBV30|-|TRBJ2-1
TGTGCCTGGAGTGACAGGGTTTTCTTCTACAATGAGCAGTTCTTC
CAWSDRVFFYNEQFF